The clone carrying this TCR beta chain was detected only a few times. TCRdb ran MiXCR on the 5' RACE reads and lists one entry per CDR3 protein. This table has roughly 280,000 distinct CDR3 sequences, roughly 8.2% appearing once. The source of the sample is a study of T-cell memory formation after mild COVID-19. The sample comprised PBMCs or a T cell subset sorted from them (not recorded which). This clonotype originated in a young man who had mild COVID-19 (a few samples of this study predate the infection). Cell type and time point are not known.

Written as DNA, the CDR3 is TGTGCCAGCAGCCCTCTAAGTGGTCGTTATGGCTACACCTTC. Its translation: CASSPLSGRYGYTF. The rearrangement joins TRBV7-6 to TRBJ1-2; no definite D call. With 5 bases removed from V and 5 bases from J, the gap between germline ends came to 15 bases. CDR3 length: 14 residues. Germline V gene data show CDR1 as SGHVS and CDR2 as FNYEAQ. Full variable domain (rest looked up from reference TRBV7-6 and TRBJ1-2): GAGVSQSPRYKVTKRGQDVALRCDPISGHVSLYWYRQALGQGPEFLTYFNYEAQQDKSGLPNDRFSAERPEGSISTLTIQRTEQRDSAMYRCASSPLSGRYGYTFGSGTRLTVV.